This TCR beta chain was retrieved from a study of technical replicates of blood from a handful of donors. Germline lookup yields CDR1 SQVTM and CDR2 ANQGSEA. The CDR3 is 14 amino acids. The ends were cut back, 5 bases at V and 0 bases at J, with 13 bases in the middle. This clone appeared once. Libraries were prepared by immunoSEQ multiplex PCR; TCRdb keeps only in-frame clonotypes and omits some of them. The profile shows nearly 80,000 clones, roughly 97% of them singletons. The sequenced sample was T cells isolated from PBMCs. The TCR sequence derives from a human donor in good health. The chain employs TRBV29-1 and TRBJ1-1; no clear D. The CDR3 region has the DNA TGCAGCGTTCTTGCGGTTTTTGTGAACACTGAAGCTTTCTTT. Translating it yields CSVLAVFVNTEAFF.